This TCR beta chain derives from a study of response to subunit inactivated influenza vaccine. Germline V gene sequence: CDR1 MNHEY, CDR2 SVGEGT. The V gene end was trimmed by 2 bases and the J gene end by 6 bases; junction bases not matched to a gene: 6. The CDR3 runs 15 residues. Notes on this clonotype: Its antigen is not identified.

TCRdb re-analysed the RT-PCR reads in MiXCR, keeping a single row per CDR3 protein. Counted here are 400,000 to 550,000 distinct CDR3 sequences, around 25% occurring once; the ten biggest clones make up approximately 2%. Study results and limitations: Few new T cells, the authors suggested, are recruited by each seasonal influenza vaccination.

The source was CD4+ T cells sorted from PBMCs, collected 5 to 6 days after vaccination. This chain links TRBV6-2 or TRBV6-3 with TRBJ1-5; 8 nucleotides align to TRBD1. This clonotype was sampled from a man aged 50 to 60 who received an inactivated influenza vaccine. CDR3: CASSYPGTGSQPQHF. As DNA, the CDR3 is TGTGCCAGCAGTTACCCAGGGACAGGTAGTCAGCCCCAGCATTTT.